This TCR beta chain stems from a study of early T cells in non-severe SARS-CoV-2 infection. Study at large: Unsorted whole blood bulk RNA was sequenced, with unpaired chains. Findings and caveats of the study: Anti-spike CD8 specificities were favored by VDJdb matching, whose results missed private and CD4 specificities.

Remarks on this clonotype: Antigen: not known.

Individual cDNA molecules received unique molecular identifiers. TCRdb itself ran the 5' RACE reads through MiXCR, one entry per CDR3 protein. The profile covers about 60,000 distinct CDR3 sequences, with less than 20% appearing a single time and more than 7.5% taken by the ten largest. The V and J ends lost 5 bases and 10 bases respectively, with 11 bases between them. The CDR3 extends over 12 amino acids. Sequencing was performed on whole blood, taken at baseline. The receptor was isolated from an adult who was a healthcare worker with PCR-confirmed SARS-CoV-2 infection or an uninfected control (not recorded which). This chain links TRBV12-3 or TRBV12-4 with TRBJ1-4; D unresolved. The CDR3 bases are TGTGCCAGCAGTAGGCGGGATGGAAAACTGTTTTTT. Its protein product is CASSRRDGKLFF.